The 30 T cell receptor beta chains reported below all come from one sample, sequenced in a study of neoadjuvant anti-PD-1 for oral cavity cancer. This sample's time point: after neoadjuvant nivolumab, at surgical resection. Only in-frame clones appear in the TCRdb table, and some are missing; sequencing was by immunoSEQ multiplex PCR. This sample has about 32,000 clones, with about 77% found just once. This sample comprised PBMCs, obtained after nivolumab (anti-PD-1) treatment. The receptor set was obtained from a person between 40 and 80 years old with oral cavity squamous cell carcinoma.

This clone was observed once. The chain recombines TRBV10-3 with TRBJ1-3; D ambiguous. Trimming removed 10 bases at V and 0 bases at J, with 13 bases between. The CDR3 runs to 14 residues. CDR1 ENHRY and CDR2 SYGVKD come from the germline V gene. The CDR3 coding sequence is TGTGCCACGAGTGACCCAAGCTCTGGAAACACCATATATTTT. It specifies CATSDPSSGNTIYF.

V gene TRBV7-2 combines with J gene TRBJ2-1; 14 bases are shared with TRBD2. CDR3 size: 15 residues. Germline V gives CDR1 SGHTA, CDR2 FQGNSA. V trimming: 4 bases; J trimming: 6 bases; junction bases outside the gene matches: 2. The CDR3, as DNA: TGTGCCAGCAGCTCAGGGACTAGCGGGGGCAATGAGCAGTTCTTC. Its translation is CASSSGTSGGNEQFF.

This chain uses TRBV6-5 with TRBJ2-7; a possible D gene is TRBD1 (6 bases). This CDR3 has 14 amino acids. Per germline, CDR1 MNHEY and CDR2 SVGAGI. V lost 2 bases and J 2 bases, leaving 10 bases between the germline ends. The DNA for the CDR3 is TGTGCCAGCAGTTACGAGGGGGAAACCTACGAGCAGTACTTC. It codes for CASSYEGETYEQYF.

A few counts support this clone. This chain uses TRBV7-2 with TRBJ1-2; tentatively, D is TRBD1 (5 bases). This CDR3 has 15 amino acids. V dropped 1 base and J dropped 0 bases, with 9 bases sitting between them. From germline, CDR1 is SGHTA and CDR2 FQGNSA. CDR3 nucleotide sequence: TGTGCCAGCAGCTTAGAAGAGGGGCCTAACTATGGCTACACCTTC. It translates to CASSLEEGPNYGYTF. Complete variable domain (other parts from reference TRBV7-2 and TRBJ1-2): GAGVSQSPSNKVTEKGKDVELRCDPISGHTALYWYRQSLGQGLEFLIYFQGNSAPDKSGLPSDRFSAERTGGSVSTLTIQRTQQEDSAVYLCASSLEEGPNYGYTFGSGTRLTVV.

J is TRBJ2-6 and V is TRBV7-2, with TRBD2 matching over 8 bases. V lost 5 bases and J lost 2; bases outside the gene matches: 14. Germline-derived CDR1 and CDR2 are SGHTA and FQGNSA. The CDR3 totals 19 residues. CDR3 nucleotides: TGTGCCAGCAGCCATAACAGGTCGGGGGGGAACCCTGGGGCCAACGTCCTGACTTTC. This translates into CASSHNRSGGNPGANVLTF.

This clone was found once. This chain joins TRBV5-6 and TRBJ2-2; 9 bases fit TRBD2. This CDR3 contains 16 residues. The V gene's germline CDR1 is SGHDT and CDR2 YYEEEE. V shed 4 bases and J 4 bases; nucleotides not matched to a gene: 8. The CDR3 spells CASSPWAGGLTGELFF. CDR3 nucleotide sequence: TGTGCCAGCAGCCCCTGGGCGGGGGGGCTCACCGGGGAGCTGTTTTTT. The whole variable domain, filled in from reference TRBV5-6 and TRBJ2-2, reads DAGVTQSPTHLIKTRGQQVTLRCSPKSGHDTVSWYQQALGQGPQFIFQYYEEEERQRGNFPDRFSGHQFPNYSSELNVNALLLGDSALYLCASSPWAGGLTGELFFGEGSRLTVL.

This chain joins TRBV2 and TRBJ1-2; no clear D. Germline CDR1 SNHLY, CDR2 FYNNEI. The CDR3 is 13 amino acids. The V end was cut by 7 bases, the J end by 0 bases, with 9 bases between. The CDR3 coding sequence is TGTGCCAGCAACCCCTCCTCTAACTATGGCTACACCTTC. Translated, it gives CASNPSSNYGYTF.

The chain is built from TRBV9 and TRBJ1-2; D is possibly TRBD1 (6 bases). The V end lost 0 bases, the J end lost 7 bases, and 19 bases lay between the germline ends. This CDR3 spans 16 amino acids. Germline CDR1 SGDLS, CDR2 YYNGEE. The CDR3: CASSVEGGQGVGGYTF. In DNA form, the CDR3 reads TGTGCCAGCAGCGTAGAGGGGGGGCAGGGCGTCGGTGGCTACACCTTC.

The chain employs TRBV9 and TRBJ2-5, with a tentative D call TRBD1 (6 bases). This CDR3 is built from 15 residues. Deletions cut 0 bases from V and 2 bases from J, with 11 bases between. Germline loops: CDR1 SGDLS, CDR2 YYNGEE. The CDR3 DNA sequence: TGTGCCAGCAGCGTAGCAGGGACACCTCAAGAGACCCAGTACTTC. It yields the protein CASSVAGTPQETQYF.

The chain uses TRBV7-2 and TRBJ2-6; D remains ambiguous. The CDR3 has 15 residues. CDR1 SGHTA and CDR2 FQGNSA come from the germline V gene. V lost 0 bases and J lost 3, with 6 bases in between. DNA for the CDR3: TGTGCCAGCAGCTTAGCGAAAGATGGGGCCAACGTCCTGACTTTC. Amino acids: CASSLAKDGANVLTF.

This clone came up once. The gene calls are TRBV15 and TRBJ2-2; D assignment may be TRBD1 or TRBD2 (5 bases each). Trimming pared 1 base from V and 3 bases from J, leaving 15 bases between. Per germline, CDR1 LNHNV and CDR2 YYDKDF (reference sequence). This CDR3 has 17 amino acids. The chain's CDR3 is CATSRGGEGLYTGELFF. Written as DNA, the CDR3 is TGTGCCACCAGCAGAGGAGGAGAGGGGCTGTACACCGGGGAGCTGTTTTTT.

V is TRBV5-1 and J is TRBJ1-6; possibly TRBD1 for D (5 bases). Germline lookup yields CDR1 SGHRS and CDR2 YFSETQ. Trimming pared 1 base from V and 3 bases from J, leaving 8 bases between. This CDR3 is 15 amino acids long. The CDR3 nucleotides are TGCGCCAGCAGCTTGTTGGACAACTATAATTCACCCCTCCACTTT. Amino acids: CASSLLDNYNSPLHF. Combining the CDR3 with reference TRBV5-1 and TRBJ1-6 gives the whole variable domain KAGVTQTPRYLIKTRGQQVTLSCSPISGHRSVSWYQQTPGQGLQFLFEYFSETQRNKGNFPGRFSGRQFSNSRSEMNVSTLELGDSALYLCASSLLDNYNSPLHFGNGTRLTVT.

In DNA, the CDR3 is TGTGCCAGCACTCGGGGGGGGAACACCGGGGAGCTGTTTTTT. Protein sequence: CASTRGGNTGELFF. The chain links TRBV28 to TRBJ2-2; TRBD2 matches at 8 bases. Germline V gives CDR1 MDHEN, CDR2 SYDVKM. V was clipped by 7 bases and J by 1 base; unmatched bases: 2. This CDR3 is 14 amino acids long.

This chain connects TRBV4-1 to TRBJ2-3, with 7 bases that match TRBD1. Germline-derived CDR1 and CDR2 are MGHRA and YSYEKL. This CDR3 comprises 15 residues. The ends lost 3 bases at V and 6 bases at J; junction bases unmatched: 9. CDR3 region: CASSQLGGLGDTQYF. DNA for the CDR3: TGCGCCAGCAGCCAGCTAGGGGGCTTAGGCGATACGCAGTATTTT.

The CDR3 loop reads CASSRQNDQPQHF. CDR3 nucleotides: TGTGCCAGCAGCCGACAAAACGATCAGCCCCAGCATTTT. The chain recombines TRBV7-9 with TRBJ1-5, with unresolved D. Trimming removed 5 bases at V and 5 bases at J, with 10 bases between. CDR1 and CDR2 from the germline V gene are SEHNR and FQNEAQ (reference sequence). The CDR3 length is 13 residues.

The V and J genes are TRBV9 and TRBJ2-1; D is possibly TRBD2 (6 bases). CDR3 length: 16 residues. Trimming took 0 bases from V and 3 from J, leaving 13 bases between them. Germline lookup yields CDR1 SGDLS and CDR2 YYNGEE. CDR3 sequence: CASSVDGAGNYNEQFF. The CDR3 region has the DNA TGTGCCAGCAGCGTAGACGGCGCGGGGAACTACAATGAGCAGTTCTTC.

The genes are TRBV5-5 and TRBJ1-4, with D perhaps TRBD1 (5 bases). CDR1 is SGHKS and CDR2 is YYEKEE in the germline V gene (reference sequence). V was clipped by 2 bases and J by 3 bases, with 11 bases between them. The CDR3 sequence is 15 residues long. CDR3 amino acids: CASSFDGAANEKLFF. DNA for the CDR3: TGTGCCAGCAGCTTTGATGGGGCTGCTAATGAAAAACTGTTTTTT.

This clone showed up just a few times. The chain carries TRBV18 and TRBJ1-5; 8 bases map to TRBD1. The CDR3 totals 14 residues. The germline V gene encodes CDR1 KGHSH and CDR2 LQKENI. The trim removed 3 bases at V and 5 bases at J, leaving 3 bases unmatched. DNA for the CDR3: TGTGCCAGCTCACCTTCAGGGGGCGATCAGCCCCAGCATTTT. Translation gives CASSPSGGDQPQHF.

This chain joins TRBV9 and TRBJ2-1; 10 bases are shared with TRBD1. In germline, CDR1 is SGDLS, CDR2 YYNGEE. This CDR3 comprises 17 residues. J gave up 0 bases and V 3 bases, and 6 bases lay outside the gene matches. In DNA form, the CDR3 reads TGTGCCAGCAGCGGTGAGGGACAGGGGAGCTCCTACAATGAGCAGTTCTTC. Its translation: CASSGEGQGSSYNEQFF. The full variable domain, its missing parts supplied by reference TRBV9 and TRBJ2-1, is DSGVTQTPKHLITATGQRVTLRCSPRSGDLSVYWYQQSLDQGLQFLIQYYNGEERAKGNILERFSAQQFPDLHSELNLSSLELGDSALYFCASSGEGQGSSYNEQFFGPGTRLTVL.

The chain recombines TRBV5-1 with TRBJ2-7; the match to TRBD1 covers 8 bases. The CDR3 extends over 16 amino acids. The germline gives CDR1 SGHRS, CDR2 YFSETQ. With V trimmed by 3 bases and J by 0 bases, 8 bases remained unmatched. Here the CDR3 DNA reads TGCGCCAGCAGCTGGGGTTGGGACAGGAGCTCCTACGAGCAGTACTTC. This codes for CASSWGWDRSSYEQYF. Filled out from reference TRBV5-1 and TRBJ2-7, the complete variable domain reads KAGVTQTPRYLIKTRGQQVTLSCSPISGHRSVSWYQQTPGQGLQFLFEYFSETQRNKGNFPGRFSGRQFSNSRSEMNVSTLELGDSALYLCASSWGWDRSSYEQYFGPGTRLTVT.

This clone is a singleton in its sample. The chain recombines TRBV5-6 with TRBJ2-7; perhaps TRBD1 as D (5 bases). With 3 bases removed from V and 1 base from J, the gap between germline ends came to 8 bases. In germline, CDR1 is SGHDT, CDR2 YYEEEE. The CDR3 extends over 13 amino acids. The DNA for the CDR3 is TGTGCCAGCAGCTCGACAGTTTCCTACGAGCAGTACTTC. Its protein is CASSSTVSYEQYF. The full variable domain, completed using reference TRBV5-6 and TRBJ2-7, is DAGVTQSPTHLIKTRGQQVTLRCSPKSGHDTVSWYQQALGQGPQFIFQYYEEEERQRGNFPDRFSGHQFPNYSSELNVNALLLGDSALYLCASSSTVSYEQYFGPGTRLTVT.

The chain links TRBV7-2 to TRBJ2-4, with D tentatively TRBD1 (6 bases). CDR3 size: 14 residues. The V end lost 5 bases, the J end lost 8 bases, and 16 bases lay between the germline ends. Germline CDR1 is SGHTA and CDR2 is FQGNSA. The CDR3 protein is CASSPISRGDIQYF. In nucleotides, the CDR3 is TGTGCCAGCAGCCCTATAAGCAGGGGAGACATTCAGTACTTC.

V is TRBV6-5 and J is TRBJ2-1; 15 nucleotides agree with TRBD2. Germline CDR1 reads MNHEY; CDR2 reads SVGAGI. The trim removed 10 bases at V and 6 bases at J, leaving 4 bases unmatched. The CDR3 sequence is 14 residues long. The CDR3 is CATLGLAGGNEQFF. For the CDR3, the DNA is TGTGCCACCTTGGGACTAGCGGGGGGCAATGAGCAGTTCTTC.

This rearrangement joins TRBV6-5 to TRBJ1-1; D not certain. The CDR3 loop spans 12 amino acids. Germline lookup yields CDR1 MNHEY and CDR2 SVGAGI. V lost 6 bases and J lost 1, with 6 bases in between. The CDR3 protein is CASSRQNTEAFF. Written as DNA, the CDR3 is TGTGCCAGCAGCCGACAGAACACTGAAGCTTTCTTT.

The chain carries TRBV12-5 and TRBJ1-3, with a tentative D call TRBD1 (6 bases). In germline, CDR1 is LGHNT, CDR2 FRNRAP. Trimming took off 1 base at V and 9 bases at J, with 10 bases between the two ends. The CDR3 sequence is 13 residues long. CDR3 region: CASGLEQGVTIYF. The CDR3 nucleotides are TGTGCTAGTGGTTTGGAACAGGGTGTCACCATATATTTT.

This rearrangement joins TRBV28 to TRBJ1-1; D is unresolved. The V gene's germline CDR1 is MDHEN and CDR2 SYDVKM. CDR3 length: 11 residues. V was clipped by 7 bases and J by 5 bases, with 8 bases between them. CDR3 sequence (DNA): TGTGCCAGCATCTGGGGAACTGAAGCTTTCTTT. This translates into CASIWGTEAFF.

In its sample, this clone ranks as medium-sized. The CDR3 here is CAISEGQGELNTEAFF. In nucleotides, the CDR3 is TGTGCCATCAGTGAGGGACAGGGGGAACTGAACACTGAAGCTTTCTTT. V gene TRBV10-3 combines with J gene TRBJ1-1; 10 bases map to TRBD1. After removal of 2 bases from V and 0 bases from J, the junction contained 3 bases not matched to a gene. The CDR3 contains 16 residues. CDR1 and CDR2 from the germline V gene are ENHRY and SYGVKD.

The rearrangement joins TRBV7-9 to TRBJ1-1; the match to TRBD1 covers 10 bases. V lost 4 bases to trimming and J lost 4 bases; unmatched junction nucleotides: 0. Germline loops: CDR1 SEHNR, CDR2 FQNEAQ (reference sequence). This CDR3 contains 13 residues. The CDR3 sequence: CASSWTGGTEAFF. The CDR3 DNA sequence: TGTGCCAGCAGCTGGACAGGGGGCACTGAAGCTTTCTTT.

The chain carries TRBV15 and TRBJ1-1; D gene uncertain. This CDR3 has 18 amino acids. Trimming took 0 bases from V and 3 from J, leaving 20 bases between them. The germline gives CDR1 LNHNV, CDR2 YYDKDF (reference sequence). CDR3 sequence reads: CATSREHTRIPGDTEAFF. CDR3 bases: TGTGCCACCAGCAGAGAGCACACCCGGATCCCCGGGGACACTGAAGCTTTCTTT.

By share, this clone counts as medium-sized. The chain employs TRBV6-5 and TRBJ2-1, with TRBD1 matching 7 bases. With V trimmed by 6 bases and J by 4 bases, 9 bases remained unmatched. The CDR3 has 15 amino acids. The germline CDR1 and CDR2 sequences are MNHEY and SVGAGI. CDR3 DNA sequence: TGTGCCAGCAGAGTCACGGGACAGAGTTACAATGAGCAGTTCTTC. It yields the protein CASRVTGQSYNEQFF.